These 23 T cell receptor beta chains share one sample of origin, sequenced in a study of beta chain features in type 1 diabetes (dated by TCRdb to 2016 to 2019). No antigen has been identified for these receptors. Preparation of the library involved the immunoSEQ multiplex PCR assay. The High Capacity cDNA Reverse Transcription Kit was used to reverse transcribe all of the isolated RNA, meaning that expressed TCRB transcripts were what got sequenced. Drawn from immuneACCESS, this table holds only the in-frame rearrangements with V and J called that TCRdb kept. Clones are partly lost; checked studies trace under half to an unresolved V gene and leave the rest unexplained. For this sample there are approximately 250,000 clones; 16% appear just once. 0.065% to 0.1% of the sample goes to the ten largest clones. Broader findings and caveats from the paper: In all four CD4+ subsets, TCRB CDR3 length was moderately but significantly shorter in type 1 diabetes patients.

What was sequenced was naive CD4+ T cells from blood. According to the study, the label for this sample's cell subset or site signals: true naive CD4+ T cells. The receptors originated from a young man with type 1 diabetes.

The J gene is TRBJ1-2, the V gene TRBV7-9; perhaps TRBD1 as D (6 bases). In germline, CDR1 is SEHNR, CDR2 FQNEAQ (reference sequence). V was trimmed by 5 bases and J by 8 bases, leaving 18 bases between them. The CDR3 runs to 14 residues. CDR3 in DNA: TGTGCCAGCAGCGCTTTACAGGGTCCGGAAGGCTACACCTTC. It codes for CASSALQGPEGYTF.

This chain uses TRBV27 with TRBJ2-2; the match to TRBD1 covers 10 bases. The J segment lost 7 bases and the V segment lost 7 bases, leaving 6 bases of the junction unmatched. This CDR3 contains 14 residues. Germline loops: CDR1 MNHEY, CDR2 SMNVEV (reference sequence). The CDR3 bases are TGTGCCAGCACAAGGACAGGGGGAGACGGGGAGCTGTTTTTT. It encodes CASTRTGGDGELFF.

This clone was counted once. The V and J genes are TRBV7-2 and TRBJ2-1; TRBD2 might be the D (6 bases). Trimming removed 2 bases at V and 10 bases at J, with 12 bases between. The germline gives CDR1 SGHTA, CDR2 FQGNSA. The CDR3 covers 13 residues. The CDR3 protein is CASSLFGLAEQFF. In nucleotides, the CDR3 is TGTGCCAGCAGCTTATTTGGGCTAGCGGAGCAGTTCTTC.

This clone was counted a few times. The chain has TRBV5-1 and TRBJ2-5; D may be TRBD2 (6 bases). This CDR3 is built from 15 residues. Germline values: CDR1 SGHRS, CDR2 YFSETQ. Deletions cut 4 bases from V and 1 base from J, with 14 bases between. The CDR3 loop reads CASSLSRGAQETQYF. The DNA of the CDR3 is TGCGCCAGCAGCCTGTCTCGCGGGGCCCAAGAGACCCAGTACTTC.

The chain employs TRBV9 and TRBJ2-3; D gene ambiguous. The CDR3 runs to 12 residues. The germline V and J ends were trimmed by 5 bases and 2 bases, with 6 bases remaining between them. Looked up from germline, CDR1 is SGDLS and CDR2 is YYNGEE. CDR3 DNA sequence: TGTGCCAGCAGTCGGCACACAGATACGCAGTATTTT. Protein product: CASSRHTDTQYF.

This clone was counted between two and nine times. The CDR3 region is CSVRTGGGDTQYF. The CDR3 bases are TGCAGCGTCCGGACAGGGGGCGGGGATACGCAGTATTTT. This chain uses TRBV29-1 with TRBJ2-3; 11 bases match TRBD1. The CDR3 runs to 13 residues. Germline CDR1 SQVTM, CDR2 ANQGSEA. V trimming: 6 bases; J trimming: 6 bases; junction bases outside the gene matches: 5.

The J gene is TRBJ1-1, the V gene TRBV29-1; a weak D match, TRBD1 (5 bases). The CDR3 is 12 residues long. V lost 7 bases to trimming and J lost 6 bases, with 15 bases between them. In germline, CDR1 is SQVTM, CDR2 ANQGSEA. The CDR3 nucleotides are TGCAGCGCTACCGAGTCGGGGGCTGAAGCTTTCTTT. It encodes CSATESGAEAFF.

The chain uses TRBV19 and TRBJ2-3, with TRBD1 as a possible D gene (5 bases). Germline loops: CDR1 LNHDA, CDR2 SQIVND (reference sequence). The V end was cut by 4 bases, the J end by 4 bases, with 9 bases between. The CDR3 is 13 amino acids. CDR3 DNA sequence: TGTGCCAGTAGTACGGCAGGGCCAGATACGCAGTATTTT. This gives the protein CASSTAGPDTQYF. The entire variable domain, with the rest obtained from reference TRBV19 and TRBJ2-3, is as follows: DGGITQSPKYLFRKEGQNVTLSCEQNLNHDAMYWYRQDPGQGLRLIYYSQIVNDFQKGDIAEGYSVSREKKESFPLTVTSAQKNPTAFYLCASSTAGPDTQYFGPGTRLTVL.

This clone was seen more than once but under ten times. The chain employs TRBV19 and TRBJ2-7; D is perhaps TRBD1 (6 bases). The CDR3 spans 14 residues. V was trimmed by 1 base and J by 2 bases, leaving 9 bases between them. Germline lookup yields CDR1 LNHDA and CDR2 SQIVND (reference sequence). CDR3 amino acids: CASSIAAGAYEQYF. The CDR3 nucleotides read TGTGCCAGTAGTATAGCCGCAGGGGCCTACGAGCAGTACTTC.

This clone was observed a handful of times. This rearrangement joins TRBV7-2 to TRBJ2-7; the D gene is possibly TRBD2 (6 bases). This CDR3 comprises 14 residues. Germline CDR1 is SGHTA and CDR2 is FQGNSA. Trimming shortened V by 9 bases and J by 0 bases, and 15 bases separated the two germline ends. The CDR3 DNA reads TGTGCCAGTAGATCTAGCGTACTCTCCTACGAGCAGTACTTC. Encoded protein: CASRSSVLSYEQYF.

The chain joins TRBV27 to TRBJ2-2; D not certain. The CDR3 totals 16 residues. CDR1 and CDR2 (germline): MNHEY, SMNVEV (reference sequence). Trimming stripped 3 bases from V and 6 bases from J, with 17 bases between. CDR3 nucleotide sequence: TGTGCCAGCAGTTTCCGGCTAGTTGATTATGCCGGGGAGCTGTTTTTT. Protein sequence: CASSFRLVDYAGELFF.

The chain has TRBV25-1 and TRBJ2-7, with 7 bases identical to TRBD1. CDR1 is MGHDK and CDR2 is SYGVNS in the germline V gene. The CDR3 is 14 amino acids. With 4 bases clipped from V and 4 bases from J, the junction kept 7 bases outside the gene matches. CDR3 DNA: TGTGCCAGCAGTGGGGAAGGGGGCAGGTACGAGCAGTACTTC. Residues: CASSGEGGRYEQYF.

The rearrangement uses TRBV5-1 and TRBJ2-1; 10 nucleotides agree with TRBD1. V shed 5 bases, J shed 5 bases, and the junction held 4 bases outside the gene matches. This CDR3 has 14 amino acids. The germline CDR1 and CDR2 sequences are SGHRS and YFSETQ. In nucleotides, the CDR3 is TGCGCCAGCAGGATCGGGACAGGGGACAATGAGCAGTTCTTC. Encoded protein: CASRIGTGDNEQFF.

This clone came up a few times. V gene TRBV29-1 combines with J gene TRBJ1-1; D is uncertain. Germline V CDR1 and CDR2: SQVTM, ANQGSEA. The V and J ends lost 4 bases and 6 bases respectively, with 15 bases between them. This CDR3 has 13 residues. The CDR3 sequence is CSVVRFLAPEAFF. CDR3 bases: TGCAGCGTTGTACGGTTCCTAGCCCCTGAAGCTTTCTTT.

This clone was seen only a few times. The DNA of the CDR3 is TGCGCCAGCAGCCAAGGACGTCTAGCGGGTACCTACGAGCAGTACTTC. Amino acids: CASSQGRLAGTYEQYF. The chain links TRBV4-3 to TRBJ2-7, with 8 bases lining up with TRBD2. CDR3 length: 16 amino acids. The V gene's germline CDR1 is LGHNA and CDR2 YSLEER. V was pared by 1 base and J by 2 bases, with 7 bases of the junction left unmatched.

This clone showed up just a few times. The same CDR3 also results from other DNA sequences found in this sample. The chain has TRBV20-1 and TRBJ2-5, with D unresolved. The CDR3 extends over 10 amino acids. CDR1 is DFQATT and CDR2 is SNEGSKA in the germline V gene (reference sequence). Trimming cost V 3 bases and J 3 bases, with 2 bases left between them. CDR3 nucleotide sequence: TGCAGTGCTAGGAAAGAGACCCAGTACTTC. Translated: CSARKETQYF.

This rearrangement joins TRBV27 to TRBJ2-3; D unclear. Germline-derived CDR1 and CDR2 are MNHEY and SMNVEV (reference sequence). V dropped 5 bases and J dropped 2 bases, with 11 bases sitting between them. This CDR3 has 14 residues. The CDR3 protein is CASSPRPTTDTQYF. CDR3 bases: TGTGCCAGCAGTCCGCGACCGACCACAGATACGCAGTATTTT.

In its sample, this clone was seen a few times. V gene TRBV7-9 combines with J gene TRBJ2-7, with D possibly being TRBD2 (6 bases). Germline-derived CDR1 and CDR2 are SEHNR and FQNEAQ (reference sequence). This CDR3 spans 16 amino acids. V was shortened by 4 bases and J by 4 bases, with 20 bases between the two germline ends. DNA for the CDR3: TGTGCCAGCAGCTCCCGAACCGGGACTCAAGAGTACGAGCAGTACTTC. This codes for CASSSRTGTQEYEQYF.

The CDR3 region has the DNA TGCGCCAGCGGCCGGTTCGCAAACACAGATACGCAGTATTTT. Residues: CASGRFANTDTQYF. The chain carries TRBV5-1 and TRBJ2-3; D not resolved. The V and J ends lost 7 bases and 2 bases respectively, with 14 bases between them. Per germline, CDR1 SGHRS and CDR2 YFSETQ. CDR3 length equals 14 residues.

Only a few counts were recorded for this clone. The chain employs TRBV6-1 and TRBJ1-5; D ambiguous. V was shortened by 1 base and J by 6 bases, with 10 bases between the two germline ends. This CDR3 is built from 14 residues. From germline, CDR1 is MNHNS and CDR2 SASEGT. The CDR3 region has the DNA TGTGCCAGCAGTGAAGTAGAAGGGAGTCAGCCCCAGCATTTT. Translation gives CASSEVEGSQPQHF.

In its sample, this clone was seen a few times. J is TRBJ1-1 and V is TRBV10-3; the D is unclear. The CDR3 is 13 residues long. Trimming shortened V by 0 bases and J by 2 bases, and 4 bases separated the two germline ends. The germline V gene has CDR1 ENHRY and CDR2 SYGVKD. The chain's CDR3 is CAISESENTEAFF. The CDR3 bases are TGTGCCATCAGTGAGTCAGAAAACACTGAAGCTTTCTTT.

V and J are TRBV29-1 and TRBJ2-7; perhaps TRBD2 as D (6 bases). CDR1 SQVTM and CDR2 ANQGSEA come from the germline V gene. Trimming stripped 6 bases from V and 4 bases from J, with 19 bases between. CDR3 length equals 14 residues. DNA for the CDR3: TGCAGCGTGGCTTCGTGGGGGGTAGCTTACGAGCAGTACTTC. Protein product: CSVASWGVAYEQYF.

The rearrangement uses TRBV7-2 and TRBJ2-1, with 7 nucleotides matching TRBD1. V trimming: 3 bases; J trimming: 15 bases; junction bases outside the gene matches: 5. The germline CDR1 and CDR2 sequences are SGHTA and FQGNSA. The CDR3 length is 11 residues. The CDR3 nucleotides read TGTGCCAGCAGCTTTGACAGGGACCTGTTCTTC. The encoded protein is CASSFDRDLFF.